The 15 T cell receptor beta chains below all came from one sample that was sequenced in a study of blood T cell repertoires in COVID-19. TCRdb's table, derived via immunoSEQ multiplex PCR, lists solely in-frame clones and lacks some. The profile shows fewer than 350,000 clones, more than 80% of them singletons. The sequenced sample consisted of PBMCs or T cells enriched from blood (not recorded which). The receptors were gathered from a woman aged 25 to 39 with acute COVID-19.

CDR3 loop: CASSPGLAGSTGELFF. As DNA, the CDR3 is TGTGCCAGCTCACCGGGACTAGCGGGGTCGACCGGGGAGCTGTTTTTT. V and J are TRBV18 and TRBJ2-2; 13 bases agree with TRBD2. The J segment lost 5 bases and the V segment lost 3 bases, leaving 3 bases of the junction unmatched. Germline CDR1 reads KGHSH; CDR2 reads LQKENI. The CDR3 loop spans 16 amino acids.

The genes are TRBV27 and TRBJ2-1; a possible D gene is TRBD2 (5 bases). V lost 3 bases to trimming and J lost 8 bases, with 8 bases between them. Germline CDR1 is MNHEY and CDR2 is SMNVEV (reference sequence). This CDR3 comprises 12 residues. CDR3 region: CASSFVGDEQFF. In nucleotides, the CDR3 is TGTGCCAGCAGTTTCGTCGGGGATGAGCAGTTCTTC.

V is TRBV6-1 and J is TRBJ1-5, with 7 positions matching TRBD1. The V and J ends lost 4 bases and 0 bases, in that order; junction bases with no gene match: 9. CDR1 and CDR2 (germline): MNHNS, SASEGT. The CDR3 spans 17 residues. The CDR3 region is CASSGGQENYSNQPQHF. Here the CDR3 DNA reads TGTGCCAGCAGTGGCGGACAGGAGAATTATAGCAATCAGCCCCAGCATTTT.

The V and J genes are TRBV11-2 and TRBJ2-1, with 8 bases aligning to TRBD2. J lost 3 bases, V lost 1 base, and 5 bases had no gene match. From germline, CDR1 is SGHAT and CDR2 FQNNGV. This CDR3 is built from 16 residues. CDR3 amino acids: CASSLGGAGVYNEQFF. The CDR3 nucleotides read TGTGCCAGCAGCTTAGGGGGAGCGGGAGTCTACAATGAGCAGTTCTTC. Variable domain in full (rest from reference TRBV11-2 and TRBJ2-1): EAGVAQSPRYKIIEKRQSVAFWCNPISGHATLYWYQQILGQGPKLLIQFQNNGVVDDSQLPKDRFSAERLKGVDSTLKIQPAKLEDSAVYLCASSLGGAGVYNEQFFGPGTRLTVL.

Only one count was recorded for this clone. The gene calls are TRBV5-1 and TRBJ2-3; D is possibly TRBD1 (5 bases). The germline V and J ends were trimmed by 3 bases and 3 bases, with 17 bases remaining between them. Germline-derived CDR1 and CDR2 are SGHRS and YFSETQ. The CDR3 is 16 amino acids. In nucleotides, the CDR3 is TGCGCCAGCAGCTCGCAGTGGGGCGGAACGACAGATACGCAGTATTTT. Protein product: CASSSQWGGTTDTQYF.

This clone has only a few counts. This chain connects TRBV24-1 to TRBJ1-4; tentative D call: TRBD1 (5 bases). This CDR3 has 15 residues. The germline V and J ends were trimmed by 4 bases and 8 bases, with 16 bases remaining between them. Germline V gene lookup returns CDR1 KGHDR and CDR2 SFDVKD. CDR3 loop: CATSEPGRSEEKLFF. Here the CDR3 DNA reads TGTGCCACCAGTGAACCAGGGAGGTCAGAAGAAAAACTGTTTTTT.

CDR3 DNA: TGTGCCAGCAGCCAAGCCGGGACAGACGATCAGCCCCAGCATTTT. This translates into CASSQAGTDDQPQHF. V usage is TRBV3-1 (or the pseudogene TRBV3-2) and J usage is TRBJ1-5; TRBD1 matches 7 bases. The germline gives CDR1 LGHDT, CDR2 YNNKEL (reference sequence). Trimming removed 1 base from V and 5 bases from J; junction bases left unmatched: 5. The length of the CDR3 is 15 residues.

This clone was seen a handful of times. The chain links TRBV4-3 to TRBJ2-1; 7 nucleotides align to TRBD2. The CDR3 sequence is 15 residues long. V trimming: 1 base; J trimming: 6 bases; junction bases outside the gene matches: 6. CDR1 and CDR2 from the germline V gene are LGHNA and YSLEER. CDR3 loop: CASSQGKSGGNEQFF. In nucleotides, the CDR3 is TGCGCCAGCAGCCAAGGGAAATCGGGGGGCAATGAGCAGTTCTTC.

In its sample, this clone was seen a few times. The chain links TRBV19 to TRBJ1-5, with D perhaps matching TRBD1 (6 bases). The germline V and J ends were trimmed by 10 bases and 0 bases, with 16 bases remaining between them. This CDR3 is built from 15 residues. CDR1 and CDR2 from the germline V gene are LNHDA and SQIVND (reference sequence). The CDR3 bases are TGTGCCACCCTACGGGACACATTTAGCAATCAGCCCCAGCATTTT. The encoded protein is CATLRDTFSNQPQHF.

The genes are TRBV3-1 (or the pseudogene TRBV3-2) and TRBJ1-3; D not certain. Germline V gene lookup returns CDR1 LGHDT and CDR2 YNNKEL (reference sequence). Trimming took 2 bases from V and 2 from J, leaving 10 bases between them. This CDR3 comprises 15 residues. This chain's CDR3 is CASSQFRNPGNTIYF. CDR3 in DNA: TGTGCCAGCAGCCAATTTCGTAATCCTGGAAACACCATATATTTT.

This clone was seen only a few times. The CDR3, as DNA: TGTGCCAGCAGCCGGACTAGCGGGGGAATCTACGAGCAGTACTTC. This codes for CASSRTSGGIYEQYF. The rearrangement uses TRBV27 and TRBJ2-7; 13 bases agree with TRBD2. The CDR3 runs to 15 residues. The trim removed 6 bases at V and 3 bases at J, leaving 5 bases unmatched. Germline V CDR1 and CDR2: MNHEY, SMNVEV (reference sequence).

The chain couples TRBV7-6 to TRBJ2-7; the match to TRBD2 covers 7 bases. This CDR3 contains 15 residues. The germline gives CDR1 SGHVS, CDR2 FNYEAQ. Trimming took 1 base from V and 6 from J; bases not matched to a gene: 9. The CDR3 DNA is TGTGCCAGCAGCTTAGGTACCCGGTTAGCGGGCGAGCAGTACTTC. Protein: CASSLGTRLAGEQYF.

The chain has TRBV24-1 and TRBJ2-1, with D possibly matching TRBD2 (6 bases). Germline V gene sequence: CDR1 KGHDR, CDR2 SFDVKD. CDR3 length: 19 amino acids. Trimming removed 7 bases at V and 7 bases at J, with 31 bases between. The CDR3: CATSHTFPPKGSAGNEQFF. The CDR3 bases are TGTGCCACCAGCCATACTTTTCCCCCTAAGGGGAGCGCGGGGAATGAGCAGTTCTTC.

The chain joins TRBV19 to TRBJ2-3; 11 nucleotides match TRBD2. The ends lost 1 base at V and 3 bases at J; junction bases unmatched: 0. The CDR3 is made up of 15 amino acids. Germline assignment: CDR1 LNHDA and CDR2 SQIVND (reference sequence). The CDR3, as DNA: TGTGCCAGTAGTATAGTAGCGGGAGGGACAGATACGCAGTATTTT. It yields the protein CASSIVAGGTDTQYF.

This clone was counted once. The genes are TRBV10-3 and TRBJ2-5; 7 bases fit TRBD2. The germline gives CDR1 ENHRY, CDR2 SYGVKD. This CDR3 has 14 residues. The V and J ends lost 10 bases and 5 bases, in that order; junction bases with no gene match: 13. The CDR3 loop is CATQSAGDAETQYF. The DNA of the CDR3 is TGTGCCACCCAGTCGGCGGGAGACGCGGAGACCCAGTACTTC.